A single TCR beta chain is shown here with its context. Its antigen is as yet unknown. TCRdb reprocessed the 5' RACE reads with MiXCR, giving one entry per CDR3 protein. The table includes some 310,000 distinct CDR3 sequences, approximately 22% detected once. Between the trimmed V and J ends, which lost 5 bases and 5 bases, there was a span of 9 bases. Germline V CDR1 and CDR2: SGHTA, FQGNSA. This CDR3 comprises 12 residues. This sample is part of a study of T-cell memory formation after mild COVID-19. Findings and limits, study-wide: Pre-infection memory already had some responding clones, implying cross-reactive memory joined.

Sequenced material: PBMCs or a T cell subset sorted from them (not recorded which). This clonotype originated in a man aged 18 to 29 who had mild COVID-19 (a few samples of this study predate the infection). Cell type and time point are not known. The chain carries TRBV7-2 and TRBJ1-2, with a possible D match to TRBD1 (6 bases). CDR3 in amino acids: CASSNRAYGYTF. The CDR3 region has the DNA TGTGCCAGCAGCAACAGGGCTTATGGCTACACCTTC.